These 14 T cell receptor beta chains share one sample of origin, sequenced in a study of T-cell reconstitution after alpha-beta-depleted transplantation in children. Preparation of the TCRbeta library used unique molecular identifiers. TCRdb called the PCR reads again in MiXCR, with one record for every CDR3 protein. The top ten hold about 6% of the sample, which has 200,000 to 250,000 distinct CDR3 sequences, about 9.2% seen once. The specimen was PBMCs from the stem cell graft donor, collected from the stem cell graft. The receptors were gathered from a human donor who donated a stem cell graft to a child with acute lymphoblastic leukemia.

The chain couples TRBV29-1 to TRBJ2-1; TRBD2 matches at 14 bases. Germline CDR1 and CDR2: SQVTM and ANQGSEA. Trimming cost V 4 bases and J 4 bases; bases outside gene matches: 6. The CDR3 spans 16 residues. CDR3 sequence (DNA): TGCAGCGTTGCGACTAGCGGGGGGGCTTCTTACAATGAGCAGTTCTTC. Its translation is CSVATSGGASYNEQFF.

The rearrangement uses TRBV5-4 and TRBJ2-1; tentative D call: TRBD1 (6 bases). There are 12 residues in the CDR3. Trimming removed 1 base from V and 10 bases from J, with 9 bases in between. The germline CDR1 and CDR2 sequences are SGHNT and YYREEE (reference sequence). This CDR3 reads CASSLRDTEQFF. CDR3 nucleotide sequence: TGTGCCAGCAGCTTGAGGGACACGGAGCAGTTCTTC.

CDR3 residues: CSARFGVDQPQHF. The CDR3 region has the DNA TGCAGTGCTAGATTCGGGGTCGATCAGCCCCAGCATTTT. The chain combines TRBV20-1 with TRBJ1-5; D remains unclear. V lost 2 bases and J 5 bases, leaving 10 bases between the germline ends. The CDR3 loop spans 13 amino acids. Per germline, CDR1 DFQATT and CDR2 SNEGSKA (reference sequence).

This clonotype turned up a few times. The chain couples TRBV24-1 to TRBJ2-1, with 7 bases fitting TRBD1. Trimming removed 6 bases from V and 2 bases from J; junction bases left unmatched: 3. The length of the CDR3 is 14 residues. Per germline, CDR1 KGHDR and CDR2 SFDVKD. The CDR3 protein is CATSRQGPYNEQFF. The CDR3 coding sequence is TGTGCCACCAGTCGACAGGGCCCCTACAATGAGCAGTTCTTC.

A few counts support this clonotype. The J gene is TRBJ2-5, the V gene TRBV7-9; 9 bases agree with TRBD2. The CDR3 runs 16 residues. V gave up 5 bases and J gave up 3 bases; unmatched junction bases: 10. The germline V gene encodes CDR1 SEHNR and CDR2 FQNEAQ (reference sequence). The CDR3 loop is CASSPAWAGGKETQYF. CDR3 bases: TGTGCCAGCAGCCCTGCCTGGGCGGGGGGGAAAGAGACCCAGTACTTC.

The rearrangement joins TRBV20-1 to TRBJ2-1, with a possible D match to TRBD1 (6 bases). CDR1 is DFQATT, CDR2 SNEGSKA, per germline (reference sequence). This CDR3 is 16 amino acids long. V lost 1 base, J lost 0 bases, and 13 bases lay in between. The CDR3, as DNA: TGCAGTGCTAGAGGTAGGGGGTTAACCTCCTACAATGAGCAGTTCTTC. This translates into CSARGRGLTSYNEQFF.

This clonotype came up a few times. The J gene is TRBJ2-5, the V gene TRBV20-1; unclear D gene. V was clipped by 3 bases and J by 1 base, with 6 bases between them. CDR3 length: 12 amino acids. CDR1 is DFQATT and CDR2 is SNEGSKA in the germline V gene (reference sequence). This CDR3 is CSARYPQETQYF. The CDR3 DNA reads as TGCAGTGCTAGGTATCCCCAAGAGACCCAGTACTTC.

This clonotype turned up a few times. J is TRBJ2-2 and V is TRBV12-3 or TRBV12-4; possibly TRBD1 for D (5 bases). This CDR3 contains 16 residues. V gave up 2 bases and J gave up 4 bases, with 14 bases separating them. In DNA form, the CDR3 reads TGTGCCAGCAGTTTATCGGCCAGGGTGGTCACCGGGGAGCTGTTTTTT. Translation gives CASSLSARVVTGELFF.

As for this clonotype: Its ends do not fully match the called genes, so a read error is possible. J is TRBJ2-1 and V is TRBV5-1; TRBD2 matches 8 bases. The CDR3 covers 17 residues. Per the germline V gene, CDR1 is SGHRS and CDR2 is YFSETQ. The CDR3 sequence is CASRLAPTLAAYNEQFF. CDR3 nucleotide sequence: TGCGCCAGCAGATTGGCGCCCACACTAGCGGCCTACAATGAGCAGTTCTTC. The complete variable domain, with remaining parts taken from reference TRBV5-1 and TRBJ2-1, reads KAGVTQTPRYLIKTRGQQVTLSCSPISGHRSVSWYQQTPGQGLQFLFEYFSETQRNKGNFPGRFSGRQFSNSRSEMNVSTLELGDSALYLCASRLAPTLAAYNEQFFGPGTRLTVL.

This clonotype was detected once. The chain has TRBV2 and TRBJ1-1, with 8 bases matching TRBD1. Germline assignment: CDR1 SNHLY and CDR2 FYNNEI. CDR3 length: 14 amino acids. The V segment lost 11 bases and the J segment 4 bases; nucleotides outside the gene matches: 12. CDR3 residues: CAFSAQGDGTEAFF. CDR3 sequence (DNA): TGTGCCTTCAGTGCACAGGGGGATGGCACTGAAGCTTTCTTT.

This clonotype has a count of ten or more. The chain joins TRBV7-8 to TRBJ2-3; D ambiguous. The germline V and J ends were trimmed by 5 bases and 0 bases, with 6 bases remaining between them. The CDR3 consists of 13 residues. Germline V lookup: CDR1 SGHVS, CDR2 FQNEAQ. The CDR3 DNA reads TGTGCCAGCAGCGCCGATAGCACAGATACGCAGTATTTT. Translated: CASSADSTDTQYF.

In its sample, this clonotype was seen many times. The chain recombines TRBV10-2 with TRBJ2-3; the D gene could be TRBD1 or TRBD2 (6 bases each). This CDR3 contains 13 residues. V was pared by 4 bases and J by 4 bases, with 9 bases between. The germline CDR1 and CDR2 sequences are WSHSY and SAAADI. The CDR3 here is CASSVGGPDTQYF. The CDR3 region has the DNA TGCGCCAGCAGTGTAGGGGGGCCAGATACGCAGTATTTT.

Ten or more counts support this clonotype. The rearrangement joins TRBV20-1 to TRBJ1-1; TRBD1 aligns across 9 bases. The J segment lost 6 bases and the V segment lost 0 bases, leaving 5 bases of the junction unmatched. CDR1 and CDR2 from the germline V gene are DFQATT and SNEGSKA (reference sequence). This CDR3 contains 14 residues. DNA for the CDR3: TGCAGTGCTAGAGAGGGACAGGGTTATGCTGAAGCTTTCTTT. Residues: CSAREGQGYAEAFF.

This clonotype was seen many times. The CDR3 loop is CASSLQGAAYEQYF. DNA for the CDR3: TGTGCCAGCAGCTTACAGGGGGCCGCCTACGAGCAGTACTTC. The rearrangement links TRBV5-4 to TRBJ2-7, with TRBD1 matching over 9 bases. Germline CDR1 and CDR2: SGHNT and YYREEE (reference sequence). The CDR3 covers 14 residues. Trimming removed 2 bases from V and 2 bases from J; junction bases left unmatched: 2.